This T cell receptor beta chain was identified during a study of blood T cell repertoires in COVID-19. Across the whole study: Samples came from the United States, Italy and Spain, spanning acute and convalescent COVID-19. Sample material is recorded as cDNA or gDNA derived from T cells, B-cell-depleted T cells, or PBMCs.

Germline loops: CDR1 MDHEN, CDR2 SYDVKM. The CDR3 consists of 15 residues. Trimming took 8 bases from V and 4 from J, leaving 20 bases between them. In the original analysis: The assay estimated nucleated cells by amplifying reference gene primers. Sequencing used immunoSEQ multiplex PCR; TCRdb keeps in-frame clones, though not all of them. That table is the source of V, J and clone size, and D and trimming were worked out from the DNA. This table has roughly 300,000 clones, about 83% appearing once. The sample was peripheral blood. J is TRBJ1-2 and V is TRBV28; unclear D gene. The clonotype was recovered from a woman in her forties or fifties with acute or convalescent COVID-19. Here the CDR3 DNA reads TGTGCCAGCTCAGTTGCTGGGCGGGATGGCTATGGCTACACCTTC. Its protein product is CASSVAGRDGYGYTF.